What follows are 10 T cell receptor beta chains derived from one specimen sequenced in a study of blood T cell repertoires in COVID-19. Here immunoSEQ multiplex PCR was the method, and the copy in TCRdb shows in-frame clones only, minus some. The sample includes around 140,000 clones, around 80% of them seen just once. The sequenced sample was peripheral blood. These receptors were collected from a woman in her sixties or seventies with acute or convalescent COVID-19.

In this sample, this clone turned up many times. This sample also contains other DNA sequences that code for the same CDR3. This CDR3 is CASSPGQNTEAFF. The CDR3 nucleotides are TGTGCCAGCAGCCCCGGACAGAACACTGAAGCTTTCTTT. V is TRBV5-4 and J is TRBJ1-1; tentatively, D is TRBD1 (5 bases). This CDR3 is 13 amino acids long. Looked up from germline, CDR1 is SGHNT and CDR2 is YYREEE (reference sequence). V lost 4 bases and J 1 base, leaving 8 bases between the germline ends.

The chain uses TRBV10-3 and TRBJ2-1; 8 bases agree with TRBD2. This CDR3 is built from 19 residues. Trimming cost V 0 bases and J 3 bases; bases outside gene matches: 13. Germline lookup yields CDR1 ENHRY and CDR2 SYGVKD. The CDR3 reads CAISESSPPLAEGYNEQFF. In DNA, the CDR3 is TGTGCCATCAGTGAGTCGTCCCCCCCACTAGCGGAGGGCTACAATGAGCAGTTCTTC.

V is TRBV3-1 (or the pseudogene TRBV3-2) and J is TRBJ1-6; D is unclear. The CDR3 runs 14 residues. The V gene lost 1 base and the J gene lost 10 bases, with 11 bases spanning the gap. In germline, CDR1 is LGHDT, CDR2 YNNKEL (reference sequence). The CDR3 protein is CASSQGFVESPLHF. As DNA, the CDR3 is TGTGCCAGCAGCCAAGGTTTTGTCGAGTCACCCCTCCACTTT.

V and J are TRBV4-1 and TRBJ2-7; the D gene is possibly TRBD2 (5 bases). Trimming cost V 0 bases and J 3 bases, with 15 bases left between them. This CDR3 is built from 16 residues. Per the germline V gene, CDR1 is MGHRA and CDR2 is YSYEKL. The CDR3 protein is CASSQEAPGMSYEQYF. CDR3 bases: TGCGCCAGCAGCCAAGAGGCACCGGGAATGAGCTACGAGCAGTACTTC.

This chain connects TRBV6-6 to TRBJ2-7; 14 bases line up with TRBD2. After removal of 5 bases from V and 4 bases from J, the junction contained 7 bases not matched to a gene. Germline loops: CDR1 MNHNY, CDR2 SVGAGI (reference sequence). This CDR3 is built from 16 residues. CDR3 residues: CASSRGTSGSWYEQYF. The DNA of the CDR3 is TGTGCCAGCAGTAGGGGGACTAGCGGGAGTTGGTACGAGCAGTACTTC.

This clone was seen just once. The chain employs TRBV5-1 and TRBJ1-3, with D possibly matching TRBD1 (5 bases). CDR3 size: 13 residues. The germline V and J ends were trimmed by 4 bases and 2 bases, with 7 bases remaining between them. Germline V gene lookup returns CDR1 SGHRS and CDR2 YFSETQ. DNA for the CDR3: TGCGCCAGCAGCCCGACAGCTGGAAACACCATATATTTT. Its translation: CASSPTAGNTIYF.

The rearrangement links TRBV7-3 to TRBJ2-1; possible D gene TRBD2, 5 bases. CDR1 is SGHTA and CDR2 is FQGTGA in the germline V gene. V was cut by 4 bases and J by 0 bases, with 13 bases left in between. The CDR3 contains 16 residues. The CDR3 here is CASSSRTGSSYNEQFF. The CDR3 region has the DNA TGTGCCAGCAGCTCCAGGACGGGGAGCTCCTACAATGAGCAGTTCTTC.

Comment on this clone: Additional DNA sequences in this sample encode the identical CDR3. V and J are TRBV9 and TRBJ2-1, with 12 nucleotides matching TRBD2. This CDR3 has 16 amino acids. With 4 bases clipped from V and 7 bases from J, the junction kept 9 bases outside the gene matches. CDR1 is SGDLS and CDR2 is YYNGEE in the germline V gene. CDR3 protein: CASSSRTSGIKNEQFF. CDR3 nucleotides: TGTGCCAGCAGCTCCCGGACTAGCGGGATTAAAAATGAGCAGTTCTTC.

The chain links TRBV5-1 to TRBJ2-7; 10 nucleotides match TRBD2. Germline V gives CDR1 SGHRS, CDR2 YFSETQ. This CDR3 region has 15 residues. The junction had 7 bases not matched to a gene; V was cut back by 4 bases and J by 3 bases. Here the CDR3 reads CASSRTSGGYYEQYF. The CDR3 DNA follows: TGCGCCAGCAGCCGGACTAGCGGAGGGTACTACGAGCAGTACTTC.

V gene TRBV7-9 combines with J gene TRBJ2-7; D ambiguous. V lost 5 bases and J lost 0, with 14 bases in between. The germline CDR1 and CDR2 sequences are SEHNR and FQNEAQ (reference sequence). This CDR3 comprises 15 residues. The CDR3 DNA reads TGTGCCAGCAGCCCCACATCGACAAACTCCTACGAGCAGTACTTC. It encodes CASSPTSTNSYEQYF. Based on the CDR3 plus reference TRBV7-9 and TRBJ2-7, the full variable domain is DTGVSQNPRHKITKRGQNVTFRCDPISEHNRLYWYRQTLGQGPEFLTYFQNEAQLEKSRLLSDRFSAERPKGSFSTLEIQRTEQGDSAMYLCASSPTSTNSYEQYFGPGTRLTVT.